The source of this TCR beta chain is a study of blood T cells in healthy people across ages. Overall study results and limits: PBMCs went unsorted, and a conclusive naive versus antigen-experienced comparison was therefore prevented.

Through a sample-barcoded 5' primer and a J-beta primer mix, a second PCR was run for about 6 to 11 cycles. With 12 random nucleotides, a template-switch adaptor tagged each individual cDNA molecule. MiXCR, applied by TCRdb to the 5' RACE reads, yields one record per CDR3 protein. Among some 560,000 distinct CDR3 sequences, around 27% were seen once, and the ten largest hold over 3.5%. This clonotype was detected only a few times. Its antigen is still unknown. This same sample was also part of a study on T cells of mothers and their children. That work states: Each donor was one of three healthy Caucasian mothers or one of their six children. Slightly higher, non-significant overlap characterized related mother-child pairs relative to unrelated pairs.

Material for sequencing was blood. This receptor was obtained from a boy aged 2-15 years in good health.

CDR3 loop: CASSYSEKWGANYGYTF. The CDR3, as DNA: TGTGCCAGCAGTTACTCCGAGAAGTGGGGAGCTAACTATGGCTACACCTTC. The chain uses TRBV6-5 and TRBJ1-2; no definite D call. The V end was cut by 0 bases, the J end by 0 bases, with 14 bases between. CDR1 and CDR2 (germline): MNHEY, SVGAGI. The CDR3 covers 17 residues.